The present TCR beta chain was sequenced within a study of cytomegalovirus exposure and HLA in healthy donors. With regard to this clone: Its specificity is unknown.

The PCR had 60 Vbeta and 13 Jbeta primers. TCRdb keeps only in-frame clones here, not all; method: immunoSEQ multiplex PCR. The sample lists some 190,000 clones, about 80% occurring once. Study-wide points: Most likely, a cluster of highly shared sequence variants arose as a sequencing artifact. The study put 150 to 200 TCR beta chains on its list as cytomegalovirus-associated. Most TCR sequences proved rare, with some public TCRs found in many donors.

This CDR3 is 13 amino acids long. The germline V gene encodes CDR1 GTSNPN and CDR2 SVGIG (reference sequence). Trimming stripped 3 bases from V and 2 bases from J, with 10 bases between. This TCR came from a woman in her thirties in good health and CMV-seropositive. V gene TRBV30 combines with J gene TRBJ2-5; perhaps TRBD1 as D (6 bases). Sequenced material: PBMCs. CDR3 loop: CAWSRTAQETQYF. In DNA, the CDR3 is TGTGCCTGGAGCCGGACAGCTCAAGAGACCCAGTACTTC.